The next 10 T cell receptor beta chains were all read from a single sample in a study of beta chain features in type 1 diabetes. Sequenced material consisted of expressed TCRB transcripts (all of the isolated RNA was reverse transcribed). TCRdb keeps only in-frame clones here, not all; method: immunoSEQ multiplex PCR. The sample shows roughly 150,000 clones, 7.5% to 10% of them seen only once. Sequencing was performed on central memory CD4+ T cells from blood. Receptors were obtained from a woman younger than 35 in good health.

In this sample, this clone turned up a few times. CDR3 amino acids: CASSLGAYSSTDTQYF. CDR3 DNA sequence: TGTGCCAGCAGCTTGGGGGCCTACTCTAGCACAGATACGCAGTATTTT. This chain connects TRBV5-4 to TRBJ2-3; D unclear. V shed 0 bases and J shed 0 bases, with 11 bases lying between them. The CDR3 consists of 16 residues. The germline V gene has CDR1 SGHNT and CDR2 YYREEE (reference sequence).

This clone was seen more than once but under ten times. The chain employs TRBV14 and TRBJ2-1, with D possibly being TRBD2 (5 bases). The length of the CDR3 is 13 residues. Germline V CDR1 and CDR2: SGHDN, FVKESK. V was clipped by 4 bases and J by 9 bases, with 13 bases between them. As DNA, the CDR3 is TGTGCCAGCAGCCCTGCGCGGGTGGGTGAGCAGTTCTTC. Translated, it gives CASSPARVGEQFF.

This clone has just a few counts. Written as DNA, the CDR3 is TGTGCCAGCAGCTTGGGAGGGGGCGGCACAGATACGCAGTATTTT. This sequence encodes CASSLGGGGTDTQYF. The chain combines TRBV5-4 with TRBJ2-3; TRBD1 agrees at 7 bases. Per germline, CDR1 SGHNT and CDR2 YYREEE (reference sequence). The junction had 2 bases not matched to a gene; V was cut back by 0 bases and J by 1 base. The CDR3 extends over 15 amino acids.

The chain carries TRBV6-1 and TRBJ1-5; tentatively, D is TRBD1 (5 bases). The ends were cut back, 0 bases at V and 12 bases at J, with 12 bases in the middle. Looked up from germline, CDR1 is MNHNS and CDR2 is SASEGT. The CDR3 loop spans 13 amino acids. CDR3 protein: CASSEALTDSQHF. CDR3 bases: TGTGCCAGCAGTGAAGCGTTGACCGACAGCCAGCATTTT.

This clone was counted between two and nine times. The rearrangement uses TRBV29-1 and TRBJ1-5; the match to TRBD1 covers 7 bases. V trimming: 5 bases; J trimming: 0 bases; junction bases outside the gene matches: 7. The CDR3 has 15 residues. Germline V CDR1 and CDR2: SQVTM, ANQGSEA. The CDR3 nucleotides read TGCAGCGTTATCCCCGGGACAGATAGCAATCAGCCCCAGCATTTT. Amino acids: CSVIPGTDSNQPQHF.

The V gene is TRBV7-2, the J gene TRBJ2-1; 10 bases are shared with TRBD2. The CDR3 runs to 15 residues. V lost 5 bases, J lost 8 bases, and 9 bases stayed unmatched. Germline V gene data show CDR1 as SGHTA and CDR2 as FQGNSA. CDR3 residues: CASSHSLAGVYEQFF. The CDR3 region has the DNA TGTGCCAGCAGCCACTCCCTAGCGGGAGTCTATGAGCAGTTCTTC.

The V gene is TRBV6-1, the J gene TRBJ2-1; tentatively, D is TRBD2 (6 bases). V was trimmed by 3 bases and J by 12 bases, leaving 9 bases between them. This CDR3 has 11 residues. Per the germline V gene, CDR1 is MNHNS and CDR2 is SASEGT. In DNA form, the CDR3 reads TGTGCCAGCAGTGATTGGGGAGGGCAGTTCTTC. Amino acids: CASSDWGGQFF.

Ten or more counts support this clone. The chain links TRBV21-1 to TRBJ2-7; the table's D gene call, TRBD1, was not cross checked with the DNA. TRBV21-1 has pseudogene status. The CDR3 covers 14 residues. The CDR3 region has the DNA TGTGCCAGCAGCACAGTTAAATTTACCTACGAGCAGTACTTC. Its translation is CASSTVKFTYEQYF.

This clone showed up just a few times. CDR3: CASSPTVHNEQFF. CDR3 sequence (DNA): TGTGCCAGCTCACCGACAGTCCACAATGAGCAGTTCTTC. The V call is TRBV18, the J call TRBJ2-1; D may be TRBD1 (5 bases). This CDR3 spans 13 amino acids. The germline CDR1 and CDR2 sequences are KGHSH and LQKENI. V lost 3 bases and J lost 5, with 8 bases in between. The complete variable domain, with remaining parts taken from reference TRBV18 and TRBJ2-1, reads NAGVMQNPRHLVRRRGQEARLRCSPMKGHSHVYWYRQLPEEGLKFMVYLQKENIIDESGMPKERFSAEFPKEGPSILRIQQVVRGDSAAYFCASSPTVHNEQFFGPGTRLTVL.

This rearrangement joins TRBV6-1 to TRBJ2-7, with TRBD2 matching over 7 bases. The germline V gene encodes CDR1 MNHNS and CDR2 SASEGT. CDR3 length equals 14 residues. V gave up 8 bases and J gave up 0 bases; unmatched junction bases: 7. The CDR3 sequence: CASGIAGLSYEQYF. The CDR3 region has the DNA TGTGCCAGCGGAATAGCGGGCCTCTCCTACGAGCAGTACTTC.